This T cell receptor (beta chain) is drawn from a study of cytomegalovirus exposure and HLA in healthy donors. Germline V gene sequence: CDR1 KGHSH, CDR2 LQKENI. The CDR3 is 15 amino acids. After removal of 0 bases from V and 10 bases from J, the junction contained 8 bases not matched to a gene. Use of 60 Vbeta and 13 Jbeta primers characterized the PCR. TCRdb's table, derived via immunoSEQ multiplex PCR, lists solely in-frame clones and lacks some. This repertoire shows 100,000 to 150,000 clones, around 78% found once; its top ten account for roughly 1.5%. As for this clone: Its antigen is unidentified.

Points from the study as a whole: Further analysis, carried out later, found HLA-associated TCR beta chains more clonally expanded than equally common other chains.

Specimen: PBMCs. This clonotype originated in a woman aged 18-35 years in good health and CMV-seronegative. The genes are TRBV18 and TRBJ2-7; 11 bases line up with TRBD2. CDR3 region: CASSPPVLAGVGQYF. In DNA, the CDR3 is TGTGCCAGCTCACCACCGGTACTAGCGGGGGTCGGCCAGTACTTC.